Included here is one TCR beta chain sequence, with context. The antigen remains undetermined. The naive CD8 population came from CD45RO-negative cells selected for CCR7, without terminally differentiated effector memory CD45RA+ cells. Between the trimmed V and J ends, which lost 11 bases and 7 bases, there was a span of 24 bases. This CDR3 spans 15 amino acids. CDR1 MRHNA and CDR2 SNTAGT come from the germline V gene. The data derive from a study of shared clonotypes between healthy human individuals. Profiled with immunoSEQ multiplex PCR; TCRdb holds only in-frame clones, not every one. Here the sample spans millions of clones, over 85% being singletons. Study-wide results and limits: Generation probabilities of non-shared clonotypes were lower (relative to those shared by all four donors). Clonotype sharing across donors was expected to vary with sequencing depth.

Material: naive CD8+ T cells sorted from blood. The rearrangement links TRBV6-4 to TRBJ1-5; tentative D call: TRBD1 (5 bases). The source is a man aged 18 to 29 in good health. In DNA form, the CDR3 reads TGTGCCTTCCAGGGAGGAGGGGCAGGGAACCAGCCCCAGCATTTT. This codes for CAFQGGGAGNQPQHF.